This T cell receptor beta chain was identified during a study of T-cell reconstitution after alpha-beta-depleted transplantation in children. Study-wide results and caveats: Reported findings indicate that, about two months after transplant, alpha-beta T cells came from several hundred expanded clones, which were derived from non-depleted graft cells.

The CDR3 extends over 15 amino acids. Looked up from germline, CDR1 is SGHDT and CDR2 is YYEEEE. The V gene lost 1 base and the J gene lost 4 bases, with 11 bases spanning the gap. This clonotype was picked up many times. Its antigen is unidentified. Researchers prepared the TCRbeta library using unique molecular identifiers, the study reports. TCRdb reanalysed the PCR reads using MiXCR and keeps one entry per CDR3 protein. The sample carries 350,000 to 500,000 distinct CDR3 sequences, around two fifths recorded once. This receptor was taken from a girl aged 2 to 10 with aplastic anemia, due to receive a stem cell transplant. The material was PBMCs, obtained before TCRalphabeta/CD19-depleted stem cell transplant. J is TRBJ1-4 and V is TRBV5-6; unclear D gene. The CDR3 region is CASSLTLGRNEKLFF. Here the CDR3 DNA reads TGTGCCAGCAGCTTGACGCTGGGCCGTAATGAAAAACTGTTTTTT.